This T cell receptor beta chain was recovered during a study of blood T cells in healthy people across ages. General observations from the study: Older individuals had lower TCR beta diversity per million T cells (the decline was roughly linear).

Trimming shortened V by 1 base and J by 3 bases, and 10 bases separated the two germline ends. Per germline, CDR1 LGHNA and CDR2 YSLEER. The CDR3 runs 15 residues. This clonotype was seen many times. Its antigen is undetermined. The study recruited healthy Caucasian donors from Russia who were aged roughly 6 to 95. Next came a second PCR, run for about 6 to 12 cycles, which used a sample-barcoded 5' primer along with a J-beta primer mix. Every cDNA molecule bore a tag from a template-switch adaptor containing 12 random nucleotides. TCRdb passed the 5' RACE reads through MiXCR, listing each CDR3 protein once. The sample contains about 1,500,000 distinct CDR3 sequences, about 30% of which appear only once.

This chain uses TRBV4-3 with TRBJ2-4, with D unclear. The sequence was obtained from a woman younger than 45 in good health. The sample consisted of blood. The DNA of the CDR3 is TGCGCCAGCAGCCAAGTATGGGGTATCAAAAACATTCAGTACTTC. It yields the protein CASSQVWGIKNIQYF.